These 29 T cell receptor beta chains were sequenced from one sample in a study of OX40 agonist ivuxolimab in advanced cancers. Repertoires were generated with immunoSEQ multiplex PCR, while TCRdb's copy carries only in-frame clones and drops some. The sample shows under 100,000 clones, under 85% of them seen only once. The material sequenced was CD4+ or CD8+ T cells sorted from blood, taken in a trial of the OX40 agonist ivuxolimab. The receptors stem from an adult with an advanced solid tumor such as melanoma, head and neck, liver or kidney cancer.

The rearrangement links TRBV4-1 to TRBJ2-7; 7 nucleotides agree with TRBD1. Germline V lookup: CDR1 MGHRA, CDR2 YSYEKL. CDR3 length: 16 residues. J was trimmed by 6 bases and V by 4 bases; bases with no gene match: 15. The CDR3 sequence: CASSPTLTRGPTEQYF. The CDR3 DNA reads TGCGCCAGCAGCCCCACTCTGACGAGGGGGCCGACCGAGCAGTACTTC.

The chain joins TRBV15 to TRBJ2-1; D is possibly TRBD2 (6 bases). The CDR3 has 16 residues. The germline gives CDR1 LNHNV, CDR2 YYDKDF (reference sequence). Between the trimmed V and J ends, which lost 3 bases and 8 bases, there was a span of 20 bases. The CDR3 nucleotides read TGTGCCACCAGCAGCTCCCGGAGGGGCAAAACCGATGAGCAGTTCTTC. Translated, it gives CATSSSRRGKTDEQFF.

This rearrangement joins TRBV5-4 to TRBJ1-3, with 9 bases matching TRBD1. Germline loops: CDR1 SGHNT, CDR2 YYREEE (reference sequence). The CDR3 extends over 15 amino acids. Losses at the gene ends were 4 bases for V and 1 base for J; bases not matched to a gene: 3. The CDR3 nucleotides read TGTGCCAGCAGCACGACAGGGGGATCTGGAAACACCATATATTTT. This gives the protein CASSTTGGSGNTIYF.

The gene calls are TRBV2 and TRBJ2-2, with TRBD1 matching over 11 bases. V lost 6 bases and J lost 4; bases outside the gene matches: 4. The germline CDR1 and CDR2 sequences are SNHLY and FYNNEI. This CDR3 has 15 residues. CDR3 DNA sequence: TGTGCCAGCAGCGCGGACAGGGGGCCCACCGGGGAGCTGTTTTTT. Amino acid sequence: CASSADRGPTGELFF.

DNA for the CDR3: TGTGCCAGCAGTCCGTTCGGGGGTCGGCCGGAGACCCAGTACTTC. Translated: CASSPFGGRPETQYF. V gene TRBV27 combines with J gene TRBJ2-5; tentatively, D is TRBD2 (6 bases). The CDR3 consists of 15 residues. Germline V gene data show CDR1 as MNHEY and CDR2 as SMNVEV (reference sequence). V lost 5 bases, J lost 5 bases, and 18 bases lay in between.

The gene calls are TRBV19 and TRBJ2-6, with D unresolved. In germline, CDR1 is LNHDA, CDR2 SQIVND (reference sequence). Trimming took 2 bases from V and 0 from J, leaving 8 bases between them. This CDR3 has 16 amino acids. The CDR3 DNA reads TGTGCCAGTAGTATACAGAGGAACTCTGGGGCCAACGTCCTGACTTTC. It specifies CASSIQRNSGANVLTF.

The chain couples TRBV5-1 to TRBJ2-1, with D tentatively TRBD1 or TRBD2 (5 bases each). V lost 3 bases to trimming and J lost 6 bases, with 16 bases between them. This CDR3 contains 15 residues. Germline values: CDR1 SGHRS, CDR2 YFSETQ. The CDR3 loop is CASSSDTRGANEQFF. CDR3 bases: TGCGCCAGCAGCTCCGATACAAGGGGAGCCAATGAGCAGTTCTTC.

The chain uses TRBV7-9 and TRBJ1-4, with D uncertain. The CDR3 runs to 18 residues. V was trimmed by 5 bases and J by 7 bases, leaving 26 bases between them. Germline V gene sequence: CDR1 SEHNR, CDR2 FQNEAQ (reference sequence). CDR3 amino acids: CASSPSSGALLWGEKLFF. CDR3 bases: TGTGCCAGCAGCCCGTCTTCGGGCGCCCTGCTCTGGGGTGAAAAACTGTTTTTT.

CDR3 nucleotide sequence: TGTGCCAGCAGCGTAGCAGCGCGGGAGCGCACAGATACGCAGTATTTT. Its protein is CASSVAARERTDTQYF. This chain uses TRBV9 with TRBJ2-3, with 7 bases aligning to TRBD2. From germline, CDR1 is SGDLS and CDR2 YYNGEE. V was clipped by 0 bases and J by 1 base; unmatched bases: 5. The CDR3 extends over 16 amino acids.

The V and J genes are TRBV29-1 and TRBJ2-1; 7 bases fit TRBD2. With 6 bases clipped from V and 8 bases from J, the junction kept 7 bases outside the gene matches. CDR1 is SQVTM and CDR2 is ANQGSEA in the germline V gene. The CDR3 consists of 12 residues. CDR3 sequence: CSVSGMLHEQFF. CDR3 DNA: TGCAGCGTCAGCGGGATGCTACATGAGCAGTTCTTC.

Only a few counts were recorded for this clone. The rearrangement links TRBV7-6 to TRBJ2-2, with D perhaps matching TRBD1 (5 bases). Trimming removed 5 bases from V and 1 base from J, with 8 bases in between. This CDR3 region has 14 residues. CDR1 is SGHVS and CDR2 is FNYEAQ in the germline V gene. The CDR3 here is CASSPQENTGELFF. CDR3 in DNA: TGTGCCAGCAGCCCACAGGAGAACACCGGGGAGCTGTTTTTT.

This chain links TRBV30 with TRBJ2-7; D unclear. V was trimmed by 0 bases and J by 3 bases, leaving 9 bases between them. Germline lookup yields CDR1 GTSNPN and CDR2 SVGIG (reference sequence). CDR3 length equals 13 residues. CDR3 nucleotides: TGTGCCTGGAGTGTCACAGAGTACTACGAGCAGTACTTC. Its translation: CAWSVTEYYEQYF.

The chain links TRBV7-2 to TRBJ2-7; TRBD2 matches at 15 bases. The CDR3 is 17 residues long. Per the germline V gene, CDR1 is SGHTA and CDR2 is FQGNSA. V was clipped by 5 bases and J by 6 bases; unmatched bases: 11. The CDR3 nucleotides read TGTGCCAGCAGCATTAACAACGGACTAGCGGGAGGGCCCGAGCAGTACTTC. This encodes CASSINNGLAGGPEQYF.

CDR3 sequence reads: CASSYSVANSPLHF. DNA of the CDR3: TGTGCCAGCAGTTACTCAGTCGCCAATTCACCCCTCCACTTT. V usage is TRBV6-5 and J usage is TRBJ1-6; D remains ambiguous. V was cut by 0 bases and J by 7 bases, with 7 bases left in between. The CDR3 loop spans 14 amino acids. Germline CDR1 and CDR2: MNHEY and SVGAGI.

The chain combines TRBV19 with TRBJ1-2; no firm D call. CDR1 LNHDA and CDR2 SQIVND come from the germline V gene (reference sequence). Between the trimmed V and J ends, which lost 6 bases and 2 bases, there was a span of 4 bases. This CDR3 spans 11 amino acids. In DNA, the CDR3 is TGTGCCAGTAGGGGGAACTATGGCTACACCTTC. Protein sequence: CASRGNYGYTF.

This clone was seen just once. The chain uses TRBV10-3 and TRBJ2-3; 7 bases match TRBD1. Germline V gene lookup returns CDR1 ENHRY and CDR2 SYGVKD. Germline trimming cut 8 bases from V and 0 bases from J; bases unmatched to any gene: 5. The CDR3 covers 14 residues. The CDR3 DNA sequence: TGTGCCATCGGGGACAGCTCTAGCACAGATACGCAGTATTTT. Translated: CAIGDSSSTDTQYF.

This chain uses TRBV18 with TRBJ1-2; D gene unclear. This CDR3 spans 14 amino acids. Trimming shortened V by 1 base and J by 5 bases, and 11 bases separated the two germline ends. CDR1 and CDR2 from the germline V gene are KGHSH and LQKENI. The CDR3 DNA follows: TGTGCCAGCTCACCACAGGGCGCGGGTTATGGCTACACCTTC. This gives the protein CASSPQGAGYGYTF.

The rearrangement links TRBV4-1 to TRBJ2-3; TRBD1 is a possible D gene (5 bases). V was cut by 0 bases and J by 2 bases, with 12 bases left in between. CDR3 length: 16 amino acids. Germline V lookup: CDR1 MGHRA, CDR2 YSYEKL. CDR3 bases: TGCGCCAGCAGCCAAGATGTGACAGTAGCCACAGATACGCAGTATTTT. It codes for CASSQDVTVATDTQYF.

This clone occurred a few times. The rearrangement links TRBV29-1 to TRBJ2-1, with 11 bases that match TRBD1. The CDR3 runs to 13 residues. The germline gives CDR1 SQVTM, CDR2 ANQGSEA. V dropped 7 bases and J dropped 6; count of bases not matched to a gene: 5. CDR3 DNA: TGCAGCGCCGATGGGACAGGGGGCAATGAGCAGTTCTTC. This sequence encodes CSADGTGGNEQFF.

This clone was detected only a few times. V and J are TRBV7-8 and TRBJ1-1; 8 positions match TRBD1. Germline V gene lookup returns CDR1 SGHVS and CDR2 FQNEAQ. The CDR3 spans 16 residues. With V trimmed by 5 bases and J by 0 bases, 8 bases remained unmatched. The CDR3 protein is CASSPRTGRLNTEAFF. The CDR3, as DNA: TGTGCCAGCAGCCCTCGGACAGGGCGGCTGAACACTGAAGCTTTCTTT.

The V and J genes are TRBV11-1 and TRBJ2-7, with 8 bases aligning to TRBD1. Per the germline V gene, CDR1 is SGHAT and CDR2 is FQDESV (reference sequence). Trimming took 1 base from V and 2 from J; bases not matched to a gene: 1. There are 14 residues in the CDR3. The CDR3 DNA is TGTGCCAGCAGCTTAGAGACAGGGGCCTACGAGCAGTACTTC. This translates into CASSLETGAYEQYF. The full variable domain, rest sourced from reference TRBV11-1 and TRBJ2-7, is EAEVAQSPRYKITEKSQAVAFWCDPISGHATLYWYRQILGQGPELLVQFQDESVVDDSQLPKDRFSAERLKGVDSTLKIQPAELGDSAMYLCASSLETGAYEQYFGPGTRLTVT.

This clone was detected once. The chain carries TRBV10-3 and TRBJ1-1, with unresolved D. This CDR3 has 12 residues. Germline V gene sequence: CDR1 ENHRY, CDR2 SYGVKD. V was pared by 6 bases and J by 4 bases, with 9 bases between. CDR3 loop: CAIRGMGTEAFF. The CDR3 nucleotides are TGTGCCATCAGAGGGATGGGCACTGAAGCTTTCTTT.

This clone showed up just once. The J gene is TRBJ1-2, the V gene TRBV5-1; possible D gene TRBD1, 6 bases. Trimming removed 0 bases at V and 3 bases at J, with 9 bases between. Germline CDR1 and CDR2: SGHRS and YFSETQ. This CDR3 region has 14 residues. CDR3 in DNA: TGCGCCAGCAGCTTGGCAGGGGAAGACTATGGCTACACCTTC. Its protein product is CASSLAGEDYGYTF.

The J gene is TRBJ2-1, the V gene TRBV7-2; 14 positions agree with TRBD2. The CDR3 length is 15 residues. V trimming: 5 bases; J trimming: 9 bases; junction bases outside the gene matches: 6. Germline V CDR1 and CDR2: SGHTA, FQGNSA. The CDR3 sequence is CTSSLGLAGGIEQFF. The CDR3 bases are TGTACCAGCAGCCTTGGACTAGCGGGAGGTATTGAGCAGTTCTTC.

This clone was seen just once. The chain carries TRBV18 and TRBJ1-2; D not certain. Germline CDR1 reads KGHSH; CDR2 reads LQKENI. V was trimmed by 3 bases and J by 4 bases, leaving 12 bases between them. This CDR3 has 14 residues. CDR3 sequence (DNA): TGTGCCAGCTCACCGGGAGAACCCCCCTATGGCTACACCTTC. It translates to CASSPGEPPYGYTF.

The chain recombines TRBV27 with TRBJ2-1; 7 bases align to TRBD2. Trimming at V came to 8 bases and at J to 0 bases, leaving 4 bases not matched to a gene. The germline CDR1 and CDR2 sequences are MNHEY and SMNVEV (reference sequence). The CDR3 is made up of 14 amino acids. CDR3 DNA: TGTGCCAGCGCCGGCGGGGGCTCCTACAATGAGCAGTTCTTC. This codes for CASAGGGSYNEQFF.

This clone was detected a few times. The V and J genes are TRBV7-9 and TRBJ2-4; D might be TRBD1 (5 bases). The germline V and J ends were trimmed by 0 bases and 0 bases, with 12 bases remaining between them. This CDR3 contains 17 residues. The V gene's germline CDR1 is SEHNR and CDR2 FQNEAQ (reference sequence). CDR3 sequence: CASSLATGPVAKNIQYF. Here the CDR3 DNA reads TGTGCCAGCAGCTTAGCCACAGGCCCCGTAGCCAAAAACATTCAGTACTTC.

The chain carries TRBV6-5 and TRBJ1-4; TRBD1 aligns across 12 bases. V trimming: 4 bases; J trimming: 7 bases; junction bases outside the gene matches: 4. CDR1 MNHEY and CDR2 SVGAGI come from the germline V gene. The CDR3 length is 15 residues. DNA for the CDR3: TGTGCCAGCAGTTGGGGACAGGGGGCGCGTGAAAAACTGTTTTTT. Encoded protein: CASSWGQGAREKLFF.

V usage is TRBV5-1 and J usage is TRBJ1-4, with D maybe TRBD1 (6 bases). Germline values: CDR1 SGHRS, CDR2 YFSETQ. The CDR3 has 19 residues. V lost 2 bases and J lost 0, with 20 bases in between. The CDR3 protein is CASSFRLTGATTTNEKLFF. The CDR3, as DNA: TGCGCCAGCAGCTTTCGCCTGACAGGAGCTACGACAACTAATGAAAAACTGTTTTTT.